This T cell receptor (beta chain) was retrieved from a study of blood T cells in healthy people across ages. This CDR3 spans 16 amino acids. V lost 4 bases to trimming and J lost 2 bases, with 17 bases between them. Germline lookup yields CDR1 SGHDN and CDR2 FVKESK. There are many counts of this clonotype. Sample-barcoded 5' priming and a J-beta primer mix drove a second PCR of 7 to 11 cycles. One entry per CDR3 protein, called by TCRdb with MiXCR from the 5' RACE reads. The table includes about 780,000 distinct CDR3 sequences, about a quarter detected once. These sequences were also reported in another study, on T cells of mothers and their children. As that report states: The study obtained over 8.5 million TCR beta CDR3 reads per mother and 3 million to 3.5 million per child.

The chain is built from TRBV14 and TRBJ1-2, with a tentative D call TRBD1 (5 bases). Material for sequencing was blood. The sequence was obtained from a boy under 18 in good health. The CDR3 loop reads CASSRGRQGVNYGYTF. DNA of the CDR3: TGTGCCAGCAGCCGAGGACGGCAGGGAGTCAACTATGGCTACACCTTC.